This T cell receptor beta chain is drawn from a study of human T cells and chemical hapten exposure. Germline V gene lookup returns CDR1 SGHNT and CDR2 YENEEA. The CDR3 covers 14 residues. V was trimmed by 5 bases and J by 7 bases, leaving 17 bases between them. Many counts were recorded for this clonotype. The starting material, unfractionated whole blood, was used for total RNA extraction. MiXCR was run by TCRdb on the 5' RACE reads, yielding one entry per CDR3 protein. The sample holds 120,000 to 150,000 distinct CDR3 sequences; roughly 4% are singletons and the top ten take approximately 1.4%. The sequence was collected from a female donor in good health. V and J are TRBV11-3 and TRBJ1-1; no firm D call. In DNA, the CDR3 is TGTGCCAGCAGCCGGGATCCGAGAGAGGGTGAAGCTTTCTTT. Protein product: CASSRDPREGEAFF.